The clone carrying this T cell receptor beta chain was detected once. The entry originates in a study of shared clonotypes between healthy human individuals. Germline CDR1 is KGHSH and CDR2 is LQKENI. The CDR3 is 12 amino acids. V lost 4 bases, J lost 5 bases, and 7 bases lay in between. Sequencing was performed with immunoSEQ multiplex PCR; in TCRdb, only in-frame clones are kept and a portion is missing. There are approximately 2,000,000 clones in the sample; roughly 90% occur only once, and approximately 0.41% lies in the top ten. The gene calls are TRBV18 and TRBJ2-3, with D uncertain. This TCR was sampled from a man aged 18 to 30 in good health. Some clones in this sample may be carry-over from other donors' samples. The sequencing sample was made of naive CD4+ T cells from PBMCs. The subset is: CD45RA+ positively selected. CDR3 loop: CASSRFEDTQYF. Here the CDR3 DNA reads TGTGCCAGCTCACGGTTCGAAGATACGCAGTATTTT.